A selection of T cell receptor beta chains follows, all from one sample in a study of vaccination and CD4 T cells after COVID-19. TCRdb re-analysed the PCR reads in MiXCR, keeping a single row per CDR3 protein. Here the sample spans roughly 20,000 distinct CDR3 sequences, 62% being singletons. Material: CD4+ T cells from blood, obtained before SARS-CoV-2 vaccination. All receptors come from a human donor who had recovered from COVID-19. CDR3s include the opening cysteine and the closing phenylalanine or tryptophan. The D gene is left open where the match is weak. Clone size, where shown, is once, few, many, or a class for clones that have expanded.

TRBV7-2,TRBD2,-,TRBJ2-3,TGTGCCAGCAGCTTAAGGGGACTACCGGGCGATACGCAGTATTTT,CASSLRGLPGDTQYF
TRBV20-1,TRBD2,few,TRBJ2-3,TGCAGTGCTACCAAAAGCGGGGGCCACACAGATACGCAGTATTTT,CSATKSGGHTDTQYF
TRBV24-1,-,few,TRBJ2-2,TGTGCCACCAGTGATCCAAACGTCGTCACCGGGGAGCTGTTTTTT,CATSDPNVVTGELFF
TRBV7-8,-,-,TRBJ1-4,TGTGCCAGCAGCTTACAGCGAGAAAAACTGTTTTTT,CASSLQREKLFF
TRBV19,-,once,TRBJ1-1,TGTGCCAGTAGGAAGGACAGTTTGAACACTGAAGCTTTCTTT,CASRKDSLNTEAFF
TRBV4-1,-,once,TRBJ1-6,TGCGCCAGCAGCCAAGACAGGGATCCAGTTAATTCACCCCTCCACTTT,CASSQDRDPVNSPLHF
TRBV6-5,TRBD1,-,TRBJ1-2,TGTGCCAGCAGTTACACACAGGGGGCCGATGGCTACACCTTC,CASSYTQGADGYTF
TRBV30,-,-,TRBJ1-1,TGTGCCTGGAGTGTCGAGACTTCGAACACTGAAGCTTTCTTT,CAWSVETSNTEAFF
TRBV7-9,TRBD1,-,TRBJ1-6,TGTGCCAGCAGTCAAGCCGGGACAGAGAATTCACCCCTCCACTTT,CASSQAGTENSPLHF
TRBV28,-,-,TRBJ1-5,TGTGCCAGCAGCCGGATAAACAATCAGCCCCAGCATTTT,CASSRINNQPQHF
TRBV6-4,-,few,TRBJ2-2,TGTGCCAGCAGTGAGTCCGACACCGGGGAGCTGTTTTTT,CASSESDTGELFF
TRBV15,-,-,TRBJ2-7,TGTGCCACCAGCAGTCGGGGGACCTACGAGCAGTACTTC,CATSSRGTYEQYF
TRBV20-1,-,-,TRBJ2-3,TGCAGTGCACCTGTCGCGGAGGGCACAGATACGCAGTATTTT,CSAPVAEGTDTQYF
TRBV27,TRBD1,-,TRBJ2-5,TGTGCCAGCAGTCCCCGGACAGGGAAACAAGAGACCCAGTACTTC,CASSPRTGKQETQYF
TRBV6-5,TRBD2,-,TRBJ2-1,TGTGCCAGCAGTTTCTCAGATATAGCGGGAGGACCCAATGAGCAGTTCTTC,CASSFSDIAGGPNEQFF
TRBV27,-,few,TRBJ1-6,TGTGCCAGCAGTTTGTTCTACAGGGAGGTCCTCCACTTT,CASSLFYREVLHF
TRBV6-2/TRBV6-3,TRBD2,-,TRBJ2-7,TGTGCCAGCAGGCCGACTAGCGAGACCTCCTACGAGCAGTACTTC,CASRPTSETSYEQYF
TRBV27,-,-,TRBJ2-7,TGTGCCAGCAGCTTGGAGCAGCCGAAATCCTACGAGCAGTACTTC,CASSLEQPKSYEQYF
TRBV9,-,-,TRBJ1-2,TGTGCCAGCAGCCCCCGCCCTTTTACTAACTATGGCTACACCTTC,CASSPRPFTNYGYTF
TRBV28,-,few,TRBJ1-5,TGTGCCAGCAGTTTGCGGGGTAGCAATCAGCCCCAGCATTTT,CASSLRGSNQPQHF
TRBV7-2,-,few,TRBJ2-7,TGTGCCAGCAGCGTATTTTTCGACGAGCAGTACTTC,CASSVFFDEQYF
TRBV6-1,TRBD2,-,TRBJ2-7,TGTGCCAGCAGCCCAGAAGCGGGAGTTAGTGGGTACGAGCAGTACTTC,CASSPEAGVSGYEQYF
TRBV2,TRBD1,-,TRBJ1-5,TGTGCCAGCAGGAGAACCCAACAGGGGAATCAGCCCCAGCATTTT,CASRRTQQGNQPQHF
TRBV2,TRBD2,-,TRBJ2-3,TGTGCCAGCAGTCCCGGACTAGCGGGATCAGATACGCAGTATTTT,CASSPGLAGSDTQYF
TRBV6-5,TRBD2,few,TRBJ2-5,TGTGCCAGCAGTTCCCTAGCGGGAGGAGGGGAGACCCAGTACTTC,CASSSLAGGGETQYF
TRBV20-1,TRBD2,-,TRBJ2-3,TGCAGTGCCGCTAGACTAGCGGCAAACACAGATACGCAGTATTTT,CSAARLAANTDTQYF
TRBV29-1,-,-,TRBJ2-1,TGCAGCGCCGGGACCTTATTATACAATGAGCAGTTCTTC,CSAGTLLYNEQFF
TRBV7-9,-,-,TRBJ1-1,TGTGCCAGCAGCTTTCTACAGGACACTGAAGCTTTCTTT,CASSFLQDTEAFF
TRBV20-1,TRBD2,-,TRBJ2-1,TGCAGTGCGCAGACTAGCGGGAGGGCCTACAATGAGCAGTTCTTC,CSAQTSGRAYNEQFF
TRBV7-8,-,-,TRBJ1-2,TGTGCCAGCAGCTATGACAGATCCCGTGGCTACACCTTC,CASSYDRSRGYTF
TRBV5-1,-,-,TRBJ2-7,TGCGCCAGCAGCTTGGTTCTAGGGGGGACCTACGAGCAGTACTTC,CASSLVLGGTYEQYF
TRBV19,TRBD2,-,TRBJ2-3,TGTGCCAGTAGTAGGGGCTCTAGCGGGAGAGGTGTAGATACGCAGTATTTT,CASSRGSSGRGVDTQYF
TRBV6-2/TRBV6-3,-,-,TRBJ2-7,TGTGCCAGCAAGATGGGGCCTACGATCTACGAGCAGTACTTC,CASKMGPTIYEQYF
TRBV6-1,TRBD2,-,TRBJ2-7,TGTGCCAGCAAGGGGGGCCTAGCGGGGCTCCTACGAGAGCAGTACTTC,CASKGGLAGLLREQYF
TRBV4-1,-,-,TRBJ2-1,TGCGCCAGCAGCACAAACCCACAGGTAACTACCTACAATGAGCAGTTCTTC,CASSTNPQVTTYNEQFF
TRBV19,-,-,TRBJ2-5,TGTGCCAGTAGTATAATCCAGGACCCAGAGACCCAGTACTTC,CASSIIQDPETQYF
TRBV20-1,-,-,TRBJ2-7,TGCAGTGCTAGGGGATTAAGGGCCCCCGAGCAGTACTTC,CSARGLRAPEQYF
TRBV6-5,-,-,TRBJ1-2,TGTGCCGGCAGTTACGCCGGGACCGAGTATGGCTACACCTTC,CAGSYAGTEYGYTF
TRBV6-2/TRBV6-3,TRBD1,-,TRBJ1-1,TGTGCCAGCAGTTACTCAGGGACAGGAGAAGCTTTCTTT,CASSYSGTGEAFF
TRBV7-2,TRBD1,-,TRBJ2-2,TGTGCCAGCAGCCCGCAGGGGGCCGGGTATGGCGGGGAGCTGTTTTTT,CASSPQGAGYGGELFF
TRBV2,-,-,TRBJ1-6,TGTGCCAGCAGGGTCATGAGTTCTAATTCACCCCTCCACTTT,CASRVMSSNSPLHF
TRBV7-9,TRBD2,few,TRBJ2-2,TGTGCCAGCAGCTTAGCCTTTAGCGGGAGCCCCGGGGAGCTGTTTTTT,CASSLAFSGSPGELFF